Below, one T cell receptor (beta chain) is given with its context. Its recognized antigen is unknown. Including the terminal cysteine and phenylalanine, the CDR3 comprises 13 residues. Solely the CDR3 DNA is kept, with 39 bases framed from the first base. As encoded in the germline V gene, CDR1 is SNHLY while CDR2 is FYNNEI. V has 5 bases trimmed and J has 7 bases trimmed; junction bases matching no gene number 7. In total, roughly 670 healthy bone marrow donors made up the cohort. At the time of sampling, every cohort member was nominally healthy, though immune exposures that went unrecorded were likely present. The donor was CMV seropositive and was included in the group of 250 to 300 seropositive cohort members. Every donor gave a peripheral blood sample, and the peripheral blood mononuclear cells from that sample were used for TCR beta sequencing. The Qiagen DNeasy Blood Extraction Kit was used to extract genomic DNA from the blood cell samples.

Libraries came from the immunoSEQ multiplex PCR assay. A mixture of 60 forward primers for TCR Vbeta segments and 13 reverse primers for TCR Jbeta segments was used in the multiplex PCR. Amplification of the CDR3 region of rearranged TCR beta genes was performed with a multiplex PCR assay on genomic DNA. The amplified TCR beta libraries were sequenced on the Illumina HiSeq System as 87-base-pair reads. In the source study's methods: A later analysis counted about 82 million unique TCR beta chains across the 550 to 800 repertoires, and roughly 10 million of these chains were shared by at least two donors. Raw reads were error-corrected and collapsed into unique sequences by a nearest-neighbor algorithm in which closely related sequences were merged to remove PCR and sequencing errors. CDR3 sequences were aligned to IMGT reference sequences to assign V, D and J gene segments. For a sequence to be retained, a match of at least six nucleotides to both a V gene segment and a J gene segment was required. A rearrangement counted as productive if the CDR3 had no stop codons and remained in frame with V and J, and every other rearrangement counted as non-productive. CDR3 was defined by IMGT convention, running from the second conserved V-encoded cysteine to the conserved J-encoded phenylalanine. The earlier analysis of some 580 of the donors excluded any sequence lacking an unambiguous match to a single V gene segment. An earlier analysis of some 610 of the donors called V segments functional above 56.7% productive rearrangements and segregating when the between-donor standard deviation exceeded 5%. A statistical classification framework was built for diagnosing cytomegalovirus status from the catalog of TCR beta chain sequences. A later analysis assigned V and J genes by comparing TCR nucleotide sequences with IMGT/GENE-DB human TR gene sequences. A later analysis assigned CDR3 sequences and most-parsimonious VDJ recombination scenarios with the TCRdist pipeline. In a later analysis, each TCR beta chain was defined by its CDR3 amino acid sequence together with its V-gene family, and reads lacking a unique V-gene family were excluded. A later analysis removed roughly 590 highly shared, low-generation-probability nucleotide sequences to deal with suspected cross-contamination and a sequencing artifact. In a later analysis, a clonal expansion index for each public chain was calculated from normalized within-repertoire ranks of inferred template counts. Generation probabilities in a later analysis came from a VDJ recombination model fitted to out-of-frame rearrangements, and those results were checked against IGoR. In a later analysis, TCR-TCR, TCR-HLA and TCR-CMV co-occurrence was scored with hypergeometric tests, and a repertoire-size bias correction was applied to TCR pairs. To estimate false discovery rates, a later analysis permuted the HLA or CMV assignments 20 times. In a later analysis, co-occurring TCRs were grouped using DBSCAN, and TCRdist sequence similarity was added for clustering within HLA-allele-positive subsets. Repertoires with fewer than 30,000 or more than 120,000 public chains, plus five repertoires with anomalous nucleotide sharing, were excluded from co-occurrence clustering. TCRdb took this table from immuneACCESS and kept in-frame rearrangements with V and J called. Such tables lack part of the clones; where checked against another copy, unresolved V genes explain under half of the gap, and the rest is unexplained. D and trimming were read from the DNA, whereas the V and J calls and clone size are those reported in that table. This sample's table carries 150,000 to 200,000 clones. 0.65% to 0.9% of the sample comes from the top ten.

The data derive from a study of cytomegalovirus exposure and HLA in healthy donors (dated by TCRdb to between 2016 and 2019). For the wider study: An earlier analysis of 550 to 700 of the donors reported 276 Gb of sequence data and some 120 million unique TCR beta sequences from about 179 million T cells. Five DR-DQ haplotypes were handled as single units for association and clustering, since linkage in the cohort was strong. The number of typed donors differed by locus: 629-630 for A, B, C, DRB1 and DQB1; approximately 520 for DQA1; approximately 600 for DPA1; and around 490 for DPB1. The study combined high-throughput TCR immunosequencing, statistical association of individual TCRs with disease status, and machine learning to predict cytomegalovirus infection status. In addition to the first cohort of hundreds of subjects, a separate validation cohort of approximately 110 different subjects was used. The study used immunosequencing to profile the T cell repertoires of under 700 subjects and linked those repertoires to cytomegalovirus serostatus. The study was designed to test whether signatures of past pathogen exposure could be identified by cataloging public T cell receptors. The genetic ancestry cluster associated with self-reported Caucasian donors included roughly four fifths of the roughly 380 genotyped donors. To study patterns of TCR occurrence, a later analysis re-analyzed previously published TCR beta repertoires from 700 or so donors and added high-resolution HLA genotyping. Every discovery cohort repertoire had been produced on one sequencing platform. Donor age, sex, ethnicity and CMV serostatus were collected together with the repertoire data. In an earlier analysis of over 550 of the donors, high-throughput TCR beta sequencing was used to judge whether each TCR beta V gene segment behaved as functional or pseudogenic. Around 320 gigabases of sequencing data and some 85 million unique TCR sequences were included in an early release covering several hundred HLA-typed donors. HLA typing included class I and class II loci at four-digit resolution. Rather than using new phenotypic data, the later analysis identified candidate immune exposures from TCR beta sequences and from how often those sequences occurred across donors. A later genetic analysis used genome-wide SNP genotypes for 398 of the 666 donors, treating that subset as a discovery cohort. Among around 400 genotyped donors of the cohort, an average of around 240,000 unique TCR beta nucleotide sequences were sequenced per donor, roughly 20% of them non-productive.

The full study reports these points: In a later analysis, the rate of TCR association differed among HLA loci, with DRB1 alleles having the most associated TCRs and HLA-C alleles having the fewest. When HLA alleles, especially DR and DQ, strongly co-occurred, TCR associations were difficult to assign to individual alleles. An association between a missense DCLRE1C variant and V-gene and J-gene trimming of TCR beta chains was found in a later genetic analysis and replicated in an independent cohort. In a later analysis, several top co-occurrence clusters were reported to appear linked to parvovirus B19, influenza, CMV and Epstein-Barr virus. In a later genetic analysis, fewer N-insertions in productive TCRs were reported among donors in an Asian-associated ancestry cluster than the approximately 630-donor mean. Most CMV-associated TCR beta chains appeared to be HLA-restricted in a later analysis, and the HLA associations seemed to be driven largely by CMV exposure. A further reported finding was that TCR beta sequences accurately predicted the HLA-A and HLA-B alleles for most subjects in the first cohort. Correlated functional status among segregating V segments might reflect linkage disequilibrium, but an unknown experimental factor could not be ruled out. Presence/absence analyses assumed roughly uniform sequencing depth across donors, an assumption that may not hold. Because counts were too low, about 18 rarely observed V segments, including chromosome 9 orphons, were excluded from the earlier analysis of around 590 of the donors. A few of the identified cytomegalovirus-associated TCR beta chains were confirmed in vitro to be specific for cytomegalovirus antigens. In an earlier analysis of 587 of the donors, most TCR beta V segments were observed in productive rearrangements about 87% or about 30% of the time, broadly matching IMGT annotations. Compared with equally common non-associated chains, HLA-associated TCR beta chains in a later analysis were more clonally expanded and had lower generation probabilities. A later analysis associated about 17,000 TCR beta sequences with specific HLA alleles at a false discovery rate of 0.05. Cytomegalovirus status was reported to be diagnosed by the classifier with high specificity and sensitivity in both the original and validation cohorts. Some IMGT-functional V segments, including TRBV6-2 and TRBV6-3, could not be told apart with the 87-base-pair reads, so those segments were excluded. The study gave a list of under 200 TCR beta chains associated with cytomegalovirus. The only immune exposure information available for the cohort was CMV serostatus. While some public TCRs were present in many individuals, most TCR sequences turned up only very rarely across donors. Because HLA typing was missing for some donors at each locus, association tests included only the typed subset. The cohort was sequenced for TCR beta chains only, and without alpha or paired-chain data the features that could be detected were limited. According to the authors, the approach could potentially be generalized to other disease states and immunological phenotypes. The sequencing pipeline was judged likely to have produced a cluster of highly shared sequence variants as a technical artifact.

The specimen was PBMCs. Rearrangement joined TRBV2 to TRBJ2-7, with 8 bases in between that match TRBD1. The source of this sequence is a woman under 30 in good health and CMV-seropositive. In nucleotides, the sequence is TGTGCCAGCAGTCGGACAGGGATCTTGGAGCAGTACTTC. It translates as CASSRTGILEQYF. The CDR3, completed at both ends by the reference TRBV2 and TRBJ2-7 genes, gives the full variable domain EPEVTQTPSHQVTQMGQEVILRCVPISNHLYFYWYRQILGQKVEFLVSFYNNEISEKSEIFDDQFSVERPDGSNFTLKIRSTKLEDSAMYFCASSRTGILEQYFGPGTRLTVT.